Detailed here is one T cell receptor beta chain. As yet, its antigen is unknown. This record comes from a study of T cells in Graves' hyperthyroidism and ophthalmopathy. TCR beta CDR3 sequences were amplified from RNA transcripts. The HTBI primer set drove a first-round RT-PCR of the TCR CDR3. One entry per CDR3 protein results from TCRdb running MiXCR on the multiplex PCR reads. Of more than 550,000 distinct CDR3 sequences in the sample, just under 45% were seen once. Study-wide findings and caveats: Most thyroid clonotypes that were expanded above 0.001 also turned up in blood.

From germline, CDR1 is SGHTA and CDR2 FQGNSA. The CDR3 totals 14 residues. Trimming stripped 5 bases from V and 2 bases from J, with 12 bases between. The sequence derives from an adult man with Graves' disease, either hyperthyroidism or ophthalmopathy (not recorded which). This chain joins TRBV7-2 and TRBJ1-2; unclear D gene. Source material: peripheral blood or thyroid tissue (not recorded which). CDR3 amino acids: CASSQDYGNYGYTF. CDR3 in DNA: TGTGCCAGCAGCCAAGACTACGGAAACTATGGCTACACCTTC.